Each of the 27 T cell receptor beta chains below was sequenced from the same sample in a study of cytomegalovirus exposure and HLA in healthy donors. This PCR relied on a set of 60 Vbeta primers and 13 Jbeta primers. Profiled with immunoSEQ multiplex PCR; TCRdb holds only in-frame clones, not every one. The data contain 75,000 to 95,000 clones, 70% to 85% of them singletons. Sequenced: PBMCs. The receptors stem from a human donor in good health.

The J gene is TRBJ2-2, the V gene TRBV2; tentative D call: TRBD2 (6 bases). Germline CDR1 SNHLY, CDR2 FYNNEI. V was clipped by 7 bases and J by 8 bases, with 17 bases between them. The CDR3 has 14 amino acids. The CDR3 region is CASIMGGAAGELFF. The CDR3 region has the DNA TGTGCCAGCATTATGGGCGGGGCGGCGGGGGAGCTGTTTTTT.

The J gene is TRBJ1-1, the V gene TRBV18; TRBD1 aligns across 7 bases. CDR3 length: 13 residues. Germline-derived CDR1 and CDR2 are KGHSH and LQKENI. The J segment lost 4 bases and the V segment lost 5 bases, leaving 4 bases of the junction unmatched. Written as DNA, the CDR3 is TGTGCCAGCTCATCAGGGGGGAGCACTGAAGCTTTCTTT. It specifies CASSSGGSTEAFF.

The V call is TRBV16, the J call TRBJ1-1; D is perhaps TRBD1 (6 bases). V lost 3 bases, J lost 6 bases, and 8 bases lay in between. This CDR3 spans 12 amino acids. The V gene's germline CDR1 is KGHSY and CDR2 FQNENV. The CDR3 here is CASSQGAPEAFF. The CDR3 DNA is TGTGCCAGCAGCCAGGGGGCCCCTGAAGCTTTCTTT.

This rearrangement joins TRBV4-3 to TRBJ1-1, with no clear D. The germline V and J ends were trimmed by 0 bases and 0 bases, with 8 bases remaining between them. In germline, CDR1 is LGHNA, CDR2 YSLEER. CDR3 length: 15 residues. The DNA for the CDR3 is TGCGCCAGCAGCCAAGATAGGAGGATGAACACTGAAGCTTTCTTT. Translated: CASSQDRRMNTEAFF.

A single count supports this clone. The rearrangement joins TRBV6-1 to TRBJ2-5; D is unclear. Judging by the DNA end, TRBJ2-7 fits better; the J call may be wrong. The length of the CDR3 is 12 residues. Germline values: CDR1 MNHNS, CDR2 SASEGT. CDR3 residues: CASSGLNYEQYF. In DNA form, the CDR3 reads TGTGCCAGCAGTGGGCTGAACTACGAGCAGTACTTC.

The V gene is TRBV11-3, the J gene TRBJ1-6; D ambiguous. Between the trimmed V and J ends, which lost 0 bases and 7 bases, there was a span of 7 bases. Germline V gives CDR1 SGHNT, CDR2 YENEEA. CDR3 length: 14 amino acids. The CDR3 loop reads CASSLDGANSPLHF. The CDR3 DNA follows: TGTGCCAGCAGCTTAGACGGAGCCAATTCACCCCTCCACTTT.

This rearrangement joins TRBV19 to TRBJ1-1, with no clear D. The CDR3 contains 16 residues. Trimming took 1 base from V and 5 from J, leaving 17 bases between them. Germline-derived CDR1 and CDR2 are LNHDA and SQIVND (reference sequence). CDR3 region: CASSIAGGYQRTEAFF. Here the CDR3 DNA reads TGTGCCAGTAGTATAGCGGGAGGGTATCAAAGAACTGAAGCTTTCTTT.

This chain joins TRBV5-1 and TRBJ1-1; TRBD1 matches 9 bases. J lost 4 bases, V lost 0 bases, and 4 bases had no gene match. Germline CDR1 and CDR2: SGHRS and YFSETQ. The CDR3 sequence is 15 residues long. In nucleotides, the CDR3 is TGCGCCAGCAGCTTGGGGACAGGGGTTACCACTGAAGCTTTCTTT. Amino acid sequence: CASSLGTGVTTEAFF.

V is TRBV7-6 and J is TRBJ1-1, with a weak D call TRBD1 (6 bases). Trimming removed 5 bases from V and 8 bases from J, with 9 bases in between. Germline lookup yields CDR1 SGHVS and CDR2 FNYEAQ. This CDR3 comprises 11 residues. The CDR3 region has the DNA TGTGCCAGCAGCCCCGGGACAGAAGCTTTCTTT. Translating gives CASSPGTEAFF.

The sample holds a few counts of this clone. V and J are TRBV13 and TRBJ2-7; 10 bases match TRBD1. Germline V gene data show CDR1 as PRHDT and CDR2 as FYEKMQ (reference sequence). CDR3 length: 14 amino acids. Trimming took 2 bases from V and 4 from J; bases not matched to a gene: 2. DNA for the CDR3: TGTGCCAGCAGCTTAAGGGACAGGGGTTACGAGCAGTACTTC. Translated, it gives CASSLRDRGYEQYF.

In its sample, this clone was seen once. The chain uses TRBV10-3 and TRBJ2-1; TRBD2 agrees at 9 bases. This CDR3 has 13 residues. The germline gives CDR1 ENHRY, CDR2 SYGVKD. V lost 7 bases and J lost 4; bases outside the gene matches: 2. CDR3 sequence: CAITSGTYNEQFF. Written as DNA, the CDR3 is TGTGCCATCACTAGCGGGACTTACAATGAGCAGTTCTTC.

V and J are TRBV5-1 and TRBJ2-7; TRBD2 matches at 8 bases. The CDR3 is made up of 15 amino acids. Germline V gives CDR1 SGHRS, CDR2 YFSETQ. The V and J ends lost 1 base and 3 bases, in that order; junction bases with no gene match: 6. This CDR3 reads CASSLSGGAGYEQYF. As DNA, the CDR3 is TGCGCCAGCAGCTTGTCCGGGGGGGCCGGCTACGAGCAGTACTTC. Variable domain in full (rest from reference TRBV5-1 and TRBJ2-7): KAGVTQTPRYLIKTRGQQVTLSCSPISGHRSVSWYQQTPGQGLQFLFEYFSETQRNKGNFPGRFSGRQFSNSRSEMNVSTLELGDSALYLCASSLSGGAGYEQYFGPGTRLTVT.

V gene TRBV6-5 combines with J gene TRBJ2-1, with 10 nucleotides matching TRBD1. CDR3 size: 15 residues. CDR1 and CDR2 (germline): MNHEY, SVGAGI. Trimming removed 6 bases from V and 6 bases from J; junction bases left unmatched: 8. The CDR3 protein is CASSRTGGVGNEQFF. CDR3 nucleotide sequence: TGTGCCAGCAGCCGGACAGGGGGTGTAGGCAATGAGCAGTTCTTC.

This clone was counted a few times. The chain couples TRBV5-1 to TRBJ1-4; D uncertain. The V end lost 2 bases, the J end lost 0 bases, and 2 bases lay between the germline ends. Germline V gene sequence: CDR1 SGHRS, CDR2 YFSETQ. CDR3 size: 13 residues. CDR3 residues: CASSFSTNEKLFF. The CDR3 DNA sequence: TGCGCCAGCAGCTTCTCAACTAATGAAAAACTGTTTTTT.

The chain links TRBV4-1 to TRBJ2-3, with D possibly matching TRBD2 (5 bases). This CDR3 has 13 amino acids. CDR1 is MGHRA, CDR2 YSYEKL, per germline. Trimming took off 0 bases at V and 6 bases at J, with 7 bases between the two ends. This CDR3 reads CASSQDRGDTQYF. Here the CDR3 DNA reads TGCGCCAGCAGCCAAGATCGGGGTGATACGCAGTATTTT.

V gene TRBV7-2 combines with J gene TRBJ1-5; 9 bases match TRBD1. This CDR3 region has 17 residues. Germline lookup yields CDR1 SGHTA and CDR2 FQGNSA. J was trimmed by 7 bases and V by 1 base; bases with no gene match: 11. The CDR3 bases are TGTGCCAGCAGCTTAGAGTCCACAGGGGGCGGAGGACAGCCCCAGCATTTT. It is translated as CASSLESTGGGGQPQHF.

The CDR3 reads CASSVGRVAGGWEIYNEQFF. As DNA, the CDR3 is TGTGCCAGCAGCGTAGGTAGGGTAGCGGGGGGATGGGAAATCTACAATGAGCAGTTCTTC. The genes are TRBV9 and TRBJ2-1; the match to TRBD2 covers 10 bases. Trimming at V came to 0 bases and at J to 3 bases, leaving 15 bases not matched to a gene. CDR3 length: 20 residues. Germline CDR1 is SGDLS and CDR2 is YYNGEE.

This chain links TRBV27 with TRBJ2-3; D possibly corresponds to TRBD2 (5 bases). CDR3 length: 16 residues. From germline, CDR1 is MNHEY and CDR2 SMNVEV (reference sequence). The ends were cut back, 2 bases at V and 6 bases at J, with 18 bases in the middle. DNA of the CDR3: TGTGCCAGCAGTTTAGGCCCGGGGTCGGGCGGGGATACGCAGTATTTT. It specifies CASSLGPGSGGDTQYF.

The chain recombines TRBV2 with TRBJ1-3; D is unclear. CDR3 length: 15 residues. The ends were cut back, 10 bases at V and 7 bases at J, with 23 bases in the middle. The germline gives CDR1 SNHLY, CDR2 FYNNEI. The DNA for the CDR3 is TGTGCCACCAAGCGGGCGGGAGTCCTACGGAACACCATATATTTT. This sequence encodes CATKRAGVLRNTIYF.

The gene calls are TRBV29-1 and TRBJ2-5, with D tentatively TRBD2 (7 bases). The CDR3 loop spans 12 amino acids. The germline gives CDR1 SQVTM, CDR2 ANQGSEA. Deletions cut 3 bases from V and 4 bases from J, with 9 bases between. This CDR3 is CSVEGGRETQYF. CDR3 in DNA: TGCAGCGTTGAGGGGGGGCGAGAGACCCAGTACTTC.

CDR3 region: CASTLPRTGEAFF. CDR3 nucleotide sequence: TGTGCCAGCACTTTACCCCGGACAGGTGAAGCTTTCTTT. The rearrangement uses TRBV2 and TRBJ1-1, with 7 nucleotides matching TRBD1. Trimming took 7 bases from V and 7 from J; bases not matched to a gene: 9. CDR3 length: 13 amino acids. CDR1 is SNHLY, CDR2 FYNNEI, per germline.

This clone was observed once. As DNA, the CDR3 is TGTGCCAGCAGCTTACCTCAGGGGGCAGGCTACACCTTC. The encoded protein is CASSLPQGAGYTF. The chain is built from TRBV13 and TRBJ1-2, with 8 nucleotides matching TRBD1. CDR1 is PRHDT and CDR2 is FYEKMQ in the germline V gene (reference sequence). This CDR3 spans 13 amino acids. J gave up 8 bases and V 2 bases, and 4 bases lay outside the gene matches.

Note on this clone: One end of the junction varies from germline; a read error may be responsible. The J gene is TRBJ1-2, the V gene TRBV29-1; TRBD1 aligns across 7 bases. The CDR3 covers 14 residues. Germline V gene lookup returns CDR1 SQVTM and CDR2 ANQGSEA. CDR3 sequence reads: CSAGTALGDYGYPF. The DNA of the CDR3 is TGCAGCGCCGGGACAGCCCTGGGTGACTATGGCTACCCCTTC. Together with reference TRBV29-1 and TRBJ1-2, the CDR3 gives the full variable domain: SAVISQKPSRDICQRGTSLTIQCQVDSQVTMMFWYRQQPGQSLTLIATANQGSEATYESGFVIDKFPISRPNLTFSTLTVSNMSPEDSSIYLCSAGTALGDYGYPFGSGTRLTVV.

The chain links TRBV19 to TRBJ2-5, with TRBD1 as a possible D gene (5 bases). Per the germline V gene, CDR1 is LNHDA and CDR2 is SQIVND (reference sequence). The CDR3 loop spans 13 amino acids. V gave up 3 bases and J gave up 5 bases, with 10 bases separating them. As DNA, the CDR3 is TGTGCCAGTAGTATTGTAGGGGCTGAGACCCAGTACTTC. This translates into CASSIVGAETQYF.

The chain recombines TRBV9 with TRBJ2-6; weak D call: TRBD1 (5 bases). Deletions cut 0 bases from V and 3 bases from J, with 10 bases between. The length of the CDR3 is 16 residues. Germline V CDR1 and CDR2: SGDLS, YYNGEE. In nucleotides, the CDR3 is TGTGCCAGCAGCGTAGAGGGGTCCTATGGGGCCAACGTCCTGACTTTC. This encodes CASSVEGSYGANVLTF.

V and J are TRBV4-1 and TRBJ2-7, with D possibly TRBD2 on 5 matching bases. This CDR3 comprises 15 residues. Germline V gene lookup returns CDR1 MGHRA and CDR2 YSYEKL. V lost 0 bases and J 2 bases, leaving 11 bases between the germline ends. The CDR3 coding sequence is TGCGCCAGCAGCCAAGATTATTGGGAGCCCTACGAGCAGTACTTC. Translated: CASSQDYWEPYEQYF.

The rearrangement links TRBV16 to TRBJ2-7, with D possibly matching TRBD2 (6 bases). The CDR3 sequence is 15 residues long. Germline V gene data show CDR1 as KGHSY and CDR2 as FQNENV. Trimming stripped 0 bases from V and 9 bases from J, with 18 bases between. The CDR3 sequence is CASSQSFRDSPRQYF. In DNA, the CDR3 is TGTGCCAGCAGCCAATCGTTCCGGGACTCGCCTCGGCAGTACTTC.